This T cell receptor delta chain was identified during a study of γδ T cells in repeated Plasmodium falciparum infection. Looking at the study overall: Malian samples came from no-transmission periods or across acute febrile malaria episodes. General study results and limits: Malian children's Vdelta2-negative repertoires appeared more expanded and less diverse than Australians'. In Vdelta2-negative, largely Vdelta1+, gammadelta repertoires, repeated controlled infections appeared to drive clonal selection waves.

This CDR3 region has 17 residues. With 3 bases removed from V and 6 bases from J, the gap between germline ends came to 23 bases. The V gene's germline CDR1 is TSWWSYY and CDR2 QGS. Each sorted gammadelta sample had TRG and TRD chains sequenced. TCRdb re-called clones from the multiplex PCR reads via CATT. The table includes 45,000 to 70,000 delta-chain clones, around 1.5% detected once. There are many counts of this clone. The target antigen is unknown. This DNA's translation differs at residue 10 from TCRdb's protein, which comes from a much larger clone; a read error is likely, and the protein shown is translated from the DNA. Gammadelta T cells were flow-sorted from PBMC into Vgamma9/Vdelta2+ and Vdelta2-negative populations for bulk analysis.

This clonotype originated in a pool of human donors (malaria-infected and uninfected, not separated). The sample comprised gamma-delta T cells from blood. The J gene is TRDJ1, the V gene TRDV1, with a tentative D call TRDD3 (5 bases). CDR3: CALGELRAGRLRYKLIF. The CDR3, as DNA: TGTGCTCTTGGGGAGCTACGTGCTGGGAGATTAAGATATAAACTCATCTTT.